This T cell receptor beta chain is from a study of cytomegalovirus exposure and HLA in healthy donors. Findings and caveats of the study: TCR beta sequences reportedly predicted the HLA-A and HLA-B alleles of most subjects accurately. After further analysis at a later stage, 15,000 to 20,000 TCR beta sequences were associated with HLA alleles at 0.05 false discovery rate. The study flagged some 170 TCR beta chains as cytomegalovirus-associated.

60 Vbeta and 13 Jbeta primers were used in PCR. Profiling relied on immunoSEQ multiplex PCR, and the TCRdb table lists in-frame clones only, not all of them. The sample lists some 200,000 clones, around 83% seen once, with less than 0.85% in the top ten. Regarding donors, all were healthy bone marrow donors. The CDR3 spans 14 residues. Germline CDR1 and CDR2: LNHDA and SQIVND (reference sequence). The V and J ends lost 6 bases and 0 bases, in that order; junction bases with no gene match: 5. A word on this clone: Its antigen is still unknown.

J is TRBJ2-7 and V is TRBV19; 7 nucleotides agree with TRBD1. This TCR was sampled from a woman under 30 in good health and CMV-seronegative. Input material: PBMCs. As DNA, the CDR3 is TGTGCCAGTAGCCGACAGGGTCGCTCCTACGAGCAGTACTTC. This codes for CASSRQGRSYEQYF.